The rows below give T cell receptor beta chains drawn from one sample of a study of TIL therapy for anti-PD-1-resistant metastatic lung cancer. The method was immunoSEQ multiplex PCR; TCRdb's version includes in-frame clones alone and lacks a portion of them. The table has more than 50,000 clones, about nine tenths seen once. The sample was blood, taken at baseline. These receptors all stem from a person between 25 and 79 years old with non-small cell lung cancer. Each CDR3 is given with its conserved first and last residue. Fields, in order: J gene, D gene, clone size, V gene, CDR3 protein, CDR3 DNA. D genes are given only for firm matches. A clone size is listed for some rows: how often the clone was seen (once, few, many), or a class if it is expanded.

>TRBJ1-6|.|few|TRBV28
CASSQGFRSPLHF
TGTGCCAGCAGTCAGGGGTTCAGATCACCCCTCCACTTT
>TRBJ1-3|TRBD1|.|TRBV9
CASSATGGGNTIYF
TGTGCCAGCAGCGCAACAGGGGGCGGCAACACCATATATTTT
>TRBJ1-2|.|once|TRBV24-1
CATSDNRYSGYTF
TGTGCCACCAGTGATAATAGGTACTCTGGCTACACCTTC
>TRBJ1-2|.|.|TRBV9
CASSVGKAANYGYTF
TGTGCCAGCAGCGTAGGAAAGGCAGCTAACTATGGCTACACCTTC
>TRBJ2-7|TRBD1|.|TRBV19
CASSIPGQVYEQYF
TGTGCCAGTAGTATACCGGGACAGGTCTACGAGCAGTACTTC
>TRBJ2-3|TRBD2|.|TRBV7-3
CASSLRGGGTTDTQYF
TGTGCCAGCAGCTTAAGGGGCGGGGGAACCACAGATACGCAGTATTTT
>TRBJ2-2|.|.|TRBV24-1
CATSALNTGELFF
TGTGCCACCAGTGCCCTGAACACCGGGGAGCTGTTTTTT
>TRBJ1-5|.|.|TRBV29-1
CSAGDSSNQPQHF
TGCAGCGCAGGCGACAGCTCTAATCAGCCCCAGCATTTT
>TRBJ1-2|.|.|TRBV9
CASSVAGPGSSGYTF
TGTGCCAGCAGCGTAGCGGGCCCGGGCTCATCGGGCTACACCTTC
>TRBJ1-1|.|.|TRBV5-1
CASSLDDAGNTEAFF
TGCGCCAGCAGCTTGGATGACGCAGGGAACACTGAAGCTTTCTTT
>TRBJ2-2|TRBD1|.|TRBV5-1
CASSPMGWTGDISYTGELFF
TGCGCCAGCAGTCCAATGGGGTGGACAGGGGACATCTCCTACACCGGGGAGCTGTTTTTT
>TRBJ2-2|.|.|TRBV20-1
CSASGLAGGELFF
TGCAGTGCTAGTGGGCTAGCCGGCGGGGAGCTGTTTTTT
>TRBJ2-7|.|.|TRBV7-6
CASSLDDGSSYEQYF
TGTGCCAGCAGCTTAGACGACGGATCTTCCTACGAGCAGTACTTC
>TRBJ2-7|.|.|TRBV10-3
CAISAPGEQYF
TGTGCCATCAGTGCCCCGGGCGAGCAGTACTTC
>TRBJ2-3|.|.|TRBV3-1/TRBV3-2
CASSQQSGRTDTQYF
TGTGCCAGCAGCCAACAAAGCGGACGCACAGATACGCAGTATTTT
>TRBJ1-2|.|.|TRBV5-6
CASSLYAINNYGYTF
TGTGCCAGCAGCTTGTATGCCATAAATAACTATGGCTACACCTTC
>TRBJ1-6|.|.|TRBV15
CATSRDVGSSPLHF
TGTGCCACCAGCAGAGATGTTGGATCTTCACCCCTCCACTTT
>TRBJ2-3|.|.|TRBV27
CASSLGRRVRTDTQYF
TGTGCCAGCAGCCTGGGACGGCGGGTTCGGACAGATACGCAGTATTTT
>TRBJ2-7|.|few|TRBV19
CASTGNSYEQYF
TGTGCCAGTACGGGTAACTCCTACGAGCAGTACTTC
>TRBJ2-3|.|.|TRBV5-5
CASSLLWGTDTQYF
TGTGCCAGCAGCTTGTTATGGGGCACAGATACGCAGTATTTT
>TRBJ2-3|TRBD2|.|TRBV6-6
CASSRGTSGGGTDTQYF
TGTGCCAGCAGTCGTGGGACTAGCGGGGGAGGGACAGATACGCAGTATTTT
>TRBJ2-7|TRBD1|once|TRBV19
CASSTRTGYEQYF
TGTGCCAGTAGTACCCGGACAGGCTACGAGCAGTACTTC
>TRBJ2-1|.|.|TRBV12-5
CASAPVVGVSSYNEQFF
TGTGCTAGTGCCCCTGTAGTAGGGGTTAGCTCCTACAATGAGCAGTTCTTC
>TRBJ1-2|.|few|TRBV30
CAWSPAGYGYTF
TGTGCCTGGAGTCCAGCGGGCTATGGCTACACCTTC